This T cell receptor (beta chain) was captured by sequencing in a study of tumor-infiltrating lymphocytes in primary liver carcinoma. Study-level findings and limits: In tumor-adjacent and tumor-blood pairs, overlap was lower than in tumor region pairs. The samples were not sorted (they were bulk), so CD4+ and CD8+ repertoires were not compared.

Priming with a constant-region primer yielded TCR beta cDNA from 450 to 550 ng total RNA. Three-round nested multiplex PCR performed with slightly modified ARM-PCR produced the TCR beta libraries. For 10 cycles apiece, the opening two PCR rounds ran with TRBV1-TRBV30 forward primers and a C-beta reverse primer. TCRdb re-called the multiplex PCR reads with MiXCR, one entry per CDR3 protein. The table records 250,000 to 400,000 distinct CDR3 sequences, roughly two thirds of them present only once. CDR3 length: 15 residues. J gave up 7 bases and V 5 bases, and 10 bases lay outside the gene matches. Germline V CDR1 and CDR2: SGHAT, FQNNGV. The source of the blood RNA was unsorted whole blood, and germline DNA was extracted as well. This clonotype has a count of ten or more. Its antigen is unknown.

The sample consisted of peripheral blood. The chain uses TRBV11-2 and TRBJ1-4; TRBD1 agrees at 7 bases. The receptor was isolated from a man aged 35-49 years with primary liver carcinoma and hepatitis B virus infection. The CDR3 region is CASSPRTGGTEKLFF. The CDR3 nucleotides read TGTGCCAGCAGCCCGCGGACAGGCGGGACTGAAAAACTGTTTTTT.